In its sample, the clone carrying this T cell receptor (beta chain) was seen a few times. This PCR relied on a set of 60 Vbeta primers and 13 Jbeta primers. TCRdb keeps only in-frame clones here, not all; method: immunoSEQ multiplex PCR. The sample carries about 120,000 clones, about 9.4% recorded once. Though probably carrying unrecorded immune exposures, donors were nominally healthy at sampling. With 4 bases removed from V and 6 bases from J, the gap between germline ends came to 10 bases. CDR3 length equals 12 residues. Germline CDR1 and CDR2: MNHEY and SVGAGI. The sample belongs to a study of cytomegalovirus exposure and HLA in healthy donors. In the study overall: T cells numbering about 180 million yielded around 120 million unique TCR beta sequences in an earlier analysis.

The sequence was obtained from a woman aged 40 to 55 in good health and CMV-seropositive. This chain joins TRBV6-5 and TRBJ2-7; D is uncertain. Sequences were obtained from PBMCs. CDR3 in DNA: TGTGCCAGCAGTTTCCCAGGTTCCGAGCAGTACTTC. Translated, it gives CASSFPGSEQYF.